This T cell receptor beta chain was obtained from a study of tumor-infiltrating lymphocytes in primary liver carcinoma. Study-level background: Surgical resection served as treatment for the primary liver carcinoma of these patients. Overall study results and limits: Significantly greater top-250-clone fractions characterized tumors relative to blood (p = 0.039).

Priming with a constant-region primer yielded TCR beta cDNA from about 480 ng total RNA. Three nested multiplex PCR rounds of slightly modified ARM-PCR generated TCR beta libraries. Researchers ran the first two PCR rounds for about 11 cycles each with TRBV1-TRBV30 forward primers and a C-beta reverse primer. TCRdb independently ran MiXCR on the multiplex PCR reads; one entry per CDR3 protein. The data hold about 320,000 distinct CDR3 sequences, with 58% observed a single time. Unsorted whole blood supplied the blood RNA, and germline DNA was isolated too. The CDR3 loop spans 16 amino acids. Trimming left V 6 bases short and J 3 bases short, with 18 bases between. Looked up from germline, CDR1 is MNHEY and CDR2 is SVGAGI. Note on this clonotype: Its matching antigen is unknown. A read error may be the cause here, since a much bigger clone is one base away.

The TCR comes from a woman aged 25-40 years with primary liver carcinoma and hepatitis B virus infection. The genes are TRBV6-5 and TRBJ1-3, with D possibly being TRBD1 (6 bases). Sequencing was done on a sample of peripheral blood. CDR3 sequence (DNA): TGTGCCAGCAGCTACGAGAGGGGGTACTTTGGAAACACCATATATTTT. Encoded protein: CASSYERGYFGNTIYF.